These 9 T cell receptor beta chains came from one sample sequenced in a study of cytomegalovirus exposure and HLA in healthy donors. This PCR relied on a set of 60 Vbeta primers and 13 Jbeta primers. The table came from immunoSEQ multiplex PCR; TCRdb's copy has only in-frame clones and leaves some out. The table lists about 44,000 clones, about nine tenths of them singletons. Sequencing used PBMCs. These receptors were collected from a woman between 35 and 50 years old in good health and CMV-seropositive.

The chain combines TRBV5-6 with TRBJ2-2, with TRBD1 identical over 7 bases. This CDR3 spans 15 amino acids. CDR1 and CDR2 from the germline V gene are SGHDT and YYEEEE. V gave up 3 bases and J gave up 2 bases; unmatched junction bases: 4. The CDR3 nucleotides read TGTGCCAGCAGCTCTGGGGACAGAAACACCGGGGAGCTGTTTTTT. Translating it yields CASSSGDRNTGELFF.

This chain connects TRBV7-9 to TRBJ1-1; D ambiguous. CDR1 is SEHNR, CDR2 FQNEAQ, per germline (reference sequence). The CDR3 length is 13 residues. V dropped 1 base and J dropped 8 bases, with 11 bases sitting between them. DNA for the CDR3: TGTGCCAGCAGCTTAGATGCGGCCTTGGAAGCTTTCTTT. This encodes CASSLDAALEAFF. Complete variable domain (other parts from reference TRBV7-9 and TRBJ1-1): DTGVSQNPRHKITKRGQNVTFRCDPISEHNRLYWYRQTLGQGPEFLTYFQNEAQLEKSRLLSDRFSAERPKGSFSTLEIQRTEQGDSAMYLCASSLDAALEAFFGQGTRLTVV.

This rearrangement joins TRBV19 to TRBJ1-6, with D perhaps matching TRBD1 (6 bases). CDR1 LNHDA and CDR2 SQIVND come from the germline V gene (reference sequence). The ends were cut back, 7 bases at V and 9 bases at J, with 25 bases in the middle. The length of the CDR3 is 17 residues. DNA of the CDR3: TGTGCCAGTACAGCGCAACAGGGTTCGGCCGGAGGTTCACCCCTCCACTTT. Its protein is CASTAQQGSAGGSPLHF.

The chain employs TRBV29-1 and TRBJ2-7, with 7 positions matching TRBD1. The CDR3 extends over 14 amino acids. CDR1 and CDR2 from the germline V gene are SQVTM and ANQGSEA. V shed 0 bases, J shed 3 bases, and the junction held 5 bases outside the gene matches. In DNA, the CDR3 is TGCAGCGTTGAAGATCAGACAGGGCACTACGAGCAGTACTTC. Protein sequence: CSVEDQTGHYEQYF.

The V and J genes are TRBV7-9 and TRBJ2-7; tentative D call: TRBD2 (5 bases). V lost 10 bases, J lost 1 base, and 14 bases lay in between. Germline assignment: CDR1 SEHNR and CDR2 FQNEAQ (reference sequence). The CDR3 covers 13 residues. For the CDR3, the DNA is TGTGCCACCCAGGAGGCGGCGTCCTACGAGCAGTACTTC. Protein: CATQEAASYEQYF.

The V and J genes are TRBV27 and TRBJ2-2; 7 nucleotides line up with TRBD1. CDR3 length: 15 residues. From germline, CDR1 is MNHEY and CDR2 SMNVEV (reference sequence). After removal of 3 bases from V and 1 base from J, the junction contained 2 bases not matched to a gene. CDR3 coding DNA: TGTGCCAGCAGTTTTAACAGGGGGAACACCGGGGAGCTGTTTTTT. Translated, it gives CASSFNRGNTGELFF.

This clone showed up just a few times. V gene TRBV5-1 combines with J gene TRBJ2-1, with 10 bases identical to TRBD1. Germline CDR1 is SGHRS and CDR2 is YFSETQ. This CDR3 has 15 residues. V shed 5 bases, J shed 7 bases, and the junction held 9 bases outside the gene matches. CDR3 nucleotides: TGCGCCAGCAGTCAAAGACAGGGGGCGGAGAATGAGCAGTTCTTC. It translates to CASSQRQGAENEQFF. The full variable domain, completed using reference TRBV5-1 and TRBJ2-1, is KAGVTQTPRYLIKTRGQQVTLSCSPISGHRSVSWYQQTPGQGLQFLFEYFSETQRNKGNFPGRFSGRQFSNSRSEMNVSTLELGDSALYLCASSQRQGAENEQFFGPGTRLTVL.

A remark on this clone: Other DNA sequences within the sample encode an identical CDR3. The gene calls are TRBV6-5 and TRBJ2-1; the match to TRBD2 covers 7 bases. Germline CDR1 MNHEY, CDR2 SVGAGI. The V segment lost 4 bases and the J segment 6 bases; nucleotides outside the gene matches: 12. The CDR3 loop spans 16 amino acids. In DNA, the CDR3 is TGTGCCAGCAGTTTATCCATCGCGGGAGCATCCAATGAGCAGTTCTTC. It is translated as CASSLSIAGASNEQFF.

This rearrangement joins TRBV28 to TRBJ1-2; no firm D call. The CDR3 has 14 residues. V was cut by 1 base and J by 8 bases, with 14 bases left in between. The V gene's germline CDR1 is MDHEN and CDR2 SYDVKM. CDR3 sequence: CASSLSALVRGYTF. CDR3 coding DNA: TGTGCCAGCAGTTTATCTGCTCTGGTGAGAGGCTACACCTTC.